The clone carrying this T cell receptor (beta chain) was seen only a few times. The antigen remains undetermined. The V and J ends lost 6 bases and 1 base respectively, with 15 bases between them. The CDR3 has 15 amino acids. Germline V gene lookup returns CDR1 KGHSH and CDR2 LQKENI. The sample belongs to a study of T-cell memory formation after mild COVID-19. As for the study in general: Clusters were largely donor specific. Whole-study findings and limits: From day 15 to 85, contracting clones were balanced between CD4 and CD8, whereas later expanders leaned toward CD4+.

TCRdb independently ran MiXCR on the 5' RACE reads; one entry per CDR3 protein. The sample includes some 490,000 distinct CDR3 sequences, 18% of them seen just once. The TCR originated in an adult woman who had mild COVID-19 (a few samples of this study predate the infection). Cell type and time point are not known. J is TRBJ2-5 and V is TRBV18; D may be TRBD2 (6 bases). The specimen was PBMCs or a T cell subset sorted from them (not recorded which). The CDR3 nucleotides are TGTGCCAGCTCCAACACATTAGCGGTCCAAGAGACCCAGTACTTC. Protein product: CASSNTLAVQETQYF.